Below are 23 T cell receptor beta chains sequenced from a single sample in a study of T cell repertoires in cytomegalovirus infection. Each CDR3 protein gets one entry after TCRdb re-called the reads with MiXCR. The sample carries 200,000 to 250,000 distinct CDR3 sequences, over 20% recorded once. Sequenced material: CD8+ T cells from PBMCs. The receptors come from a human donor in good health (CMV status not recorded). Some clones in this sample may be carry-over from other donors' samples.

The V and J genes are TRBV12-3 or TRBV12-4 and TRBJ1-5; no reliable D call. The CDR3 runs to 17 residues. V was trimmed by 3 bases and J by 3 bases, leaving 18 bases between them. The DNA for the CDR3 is TGTGCCAGCAGTTTTCAACCCGAAACGGGATCCAATCAGCCCCAGCATTTT. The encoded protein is CASSFQPETGSNQPQHF.

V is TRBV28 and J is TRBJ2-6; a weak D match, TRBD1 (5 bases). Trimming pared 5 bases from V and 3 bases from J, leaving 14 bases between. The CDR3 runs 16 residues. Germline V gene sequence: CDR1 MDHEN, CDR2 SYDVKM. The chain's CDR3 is CASSPRAMSGANVLTF. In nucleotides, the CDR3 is TGTGCCAGCAGTCCCAGGGCGATGAGTGGGGCCAACGTCCTGACTTTC.

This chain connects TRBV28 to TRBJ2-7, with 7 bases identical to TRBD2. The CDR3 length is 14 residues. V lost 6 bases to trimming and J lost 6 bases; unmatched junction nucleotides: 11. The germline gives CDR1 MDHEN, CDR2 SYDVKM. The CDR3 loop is CASSTSAGVGEQYF. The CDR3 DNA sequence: TGTGCCAGCAGCACTTCGGCGGGGGTTGGCGAGCAGTACTTC.

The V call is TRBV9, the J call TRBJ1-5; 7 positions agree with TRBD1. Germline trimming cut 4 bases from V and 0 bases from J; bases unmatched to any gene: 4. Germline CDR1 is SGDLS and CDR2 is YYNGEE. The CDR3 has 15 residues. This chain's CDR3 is CASSPGGFSNQPQHF. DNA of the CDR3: TGTGCCAGCAGCCCAGGGGGGTTTAGCAATCAGCCCCAGCATTTT.

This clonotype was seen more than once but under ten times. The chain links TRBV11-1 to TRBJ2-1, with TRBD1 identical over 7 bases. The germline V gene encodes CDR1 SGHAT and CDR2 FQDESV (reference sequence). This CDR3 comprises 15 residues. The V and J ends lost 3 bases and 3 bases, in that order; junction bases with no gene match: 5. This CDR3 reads CASSFDREDYNEQFF. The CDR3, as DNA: TGTGCCAGCAGCTTCGACAGGGAAGACTACAATGAGCAGTTCTTC.

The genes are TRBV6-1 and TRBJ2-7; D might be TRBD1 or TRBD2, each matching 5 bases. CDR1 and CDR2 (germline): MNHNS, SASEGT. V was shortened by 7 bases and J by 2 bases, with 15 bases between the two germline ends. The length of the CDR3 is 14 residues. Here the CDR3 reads CASTQRGTPYEQYF. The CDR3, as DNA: TGTGCCAGCACCCAGAGAGGGACCCCCTACGAGCAGTACTTC.

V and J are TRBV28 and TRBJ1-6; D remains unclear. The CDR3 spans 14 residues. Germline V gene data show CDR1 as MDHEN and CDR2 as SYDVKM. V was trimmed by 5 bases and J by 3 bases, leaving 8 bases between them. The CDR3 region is CASSPEIYNSPLHF. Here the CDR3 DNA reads TGTGCCAGCAGTCCCGAGATCTATAATTCACCCCTCCACTTT. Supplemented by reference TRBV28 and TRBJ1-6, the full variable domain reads DVKVTQSSRYLVKRTGEKVFLECVQDMDHENMFWYRQDPGLGLRLIYFSYDVKMKEKGDIPEGYSVSREKKERFSLILESASTNQTSMYLCASSPEIYNSPLHFGNGTRLTVT.

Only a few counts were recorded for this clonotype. CDR3 loop: CASSLEGWGNSYEQYF. CDR3 sequence (DNA): TGTGCCAGCAGCTTAGAAGGATGGGGCAACTCCTACGAGCAGTACTTC. The chain uses TRBV7-9 and TRBJ2-7, with D maybe TRBD1 (5 bases). The CDR3 contains 16 residues. V was trimmed by 1 base and J by 0 bases, leaving 13 bases between them. The germline CDR1 and CDR2 sequences are SEHNR and FQNEAQ (reference sequence).

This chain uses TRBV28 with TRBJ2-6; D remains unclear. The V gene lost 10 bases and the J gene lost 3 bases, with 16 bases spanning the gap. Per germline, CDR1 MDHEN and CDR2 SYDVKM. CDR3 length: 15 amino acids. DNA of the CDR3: TGTGCCATCCTCGGCCCCTTTTTTGGGGCCAACGTCCTGACTTTC. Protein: CAILGPFFGANVLTF.

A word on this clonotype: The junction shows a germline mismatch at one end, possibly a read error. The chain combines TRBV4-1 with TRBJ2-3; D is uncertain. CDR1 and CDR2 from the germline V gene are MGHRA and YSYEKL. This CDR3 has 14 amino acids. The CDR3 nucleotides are TGTGCCAGCAGTCACGCCTCTAGCACAGATACGCAGTATTTT. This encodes CASSHASSTDTQYF.

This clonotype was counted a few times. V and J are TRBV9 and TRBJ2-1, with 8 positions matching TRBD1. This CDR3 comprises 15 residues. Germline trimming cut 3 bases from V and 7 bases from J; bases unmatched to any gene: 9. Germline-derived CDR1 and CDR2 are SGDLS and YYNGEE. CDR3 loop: CASSASGTGYNEQFF. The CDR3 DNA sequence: TGTGCCAGCAGCGCCTCCGGGACAGGTTATAATGAGCAGTTCTTC.

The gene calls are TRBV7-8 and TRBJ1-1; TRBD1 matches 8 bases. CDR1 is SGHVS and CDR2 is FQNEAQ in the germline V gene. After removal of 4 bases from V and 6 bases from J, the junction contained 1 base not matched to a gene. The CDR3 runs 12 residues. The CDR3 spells CASSWTGPEAFF. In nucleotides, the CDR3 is TGTGCCAGCAGCTGGACAGGGCCTGAAGCTTTCTTT.

CDR3 in DNA: TGCGCCAGCAGTCAATTAGCCAGGGAGGATAGCAATCAGCCCCAGCATTTT. This sequence encodes CASSQLAREDSNQPQHF. The chain employs TRBV23-1 and TRBJ1-5; D is perhaps TRBD1 (5 bases). TRBV23-1 is noted as an ORF with a role that remains uncertain. The CDR3 sequence is 17 residues long. The V end lost 1 base, the J end lost 0 bases, and 13 bases lay between the germline ends.

CDR3 sequence reads: CATSTGLLQETQYF. CDR3 DNA sequence: TGTGCCACCAGCACGGGACTCCTTCAAGAGACCCAGTACTTC. The chain carries TRBV15 and TRBJ2-5, with D possibly matching TRBD2 (6 bases). Trimming took 4 bases from V and 2 from J, leaving 11 bases between them. This CDR3 has 14 amino acids. Germline CDR1 and CDR2: LNHNV and YYDKDF (reference sequence).

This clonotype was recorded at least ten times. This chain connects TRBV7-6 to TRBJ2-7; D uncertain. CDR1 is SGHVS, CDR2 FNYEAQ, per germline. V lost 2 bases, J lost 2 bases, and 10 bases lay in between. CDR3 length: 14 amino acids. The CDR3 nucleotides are TGTGCCAGCAGCTTAATGGCCGGAACCTACGAGCAGTACTTC. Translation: CASSLMAGTYEQYF.

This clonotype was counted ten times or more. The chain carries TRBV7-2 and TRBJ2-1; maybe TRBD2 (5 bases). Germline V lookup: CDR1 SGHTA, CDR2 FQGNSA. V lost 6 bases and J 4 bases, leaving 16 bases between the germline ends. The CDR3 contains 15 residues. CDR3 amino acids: CASSPWESLYNEQFF. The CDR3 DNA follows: TGTGCCAGCAGTCCCTGGGAGAGCCTATACAATGAGCAGTTCTTC.

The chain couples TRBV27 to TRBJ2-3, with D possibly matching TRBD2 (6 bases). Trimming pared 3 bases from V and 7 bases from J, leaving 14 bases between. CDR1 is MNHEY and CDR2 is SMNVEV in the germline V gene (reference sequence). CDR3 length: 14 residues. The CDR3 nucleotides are TGTGCCAGCAGTTTGGGAGGACAAGGGAATACGCAGTATTTT. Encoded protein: CASSLGGQGNTQYF.

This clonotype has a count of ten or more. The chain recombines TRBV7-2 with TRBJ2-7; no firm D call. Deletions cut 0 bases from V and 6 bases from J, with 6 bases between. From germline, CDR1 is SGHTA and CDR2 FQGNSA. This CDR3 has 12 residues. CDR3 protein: CASSLAHGEQYF. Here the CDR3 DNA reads TGTGCCAGCAGCTTAGCGCACGGCGAGCAGTACTTC. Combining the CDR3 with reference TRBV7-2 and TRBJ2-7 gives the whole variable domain GAGVSQSPSNKVTEKGKDVELRCDPISGHTALYWYRQSLGQGLEFLIYFQGNSAPDKSGLPSDRFSAERTGGSVSTLTIQRTQQEDSAVYLCASSLAHGEQYFGPGTRLTVT.

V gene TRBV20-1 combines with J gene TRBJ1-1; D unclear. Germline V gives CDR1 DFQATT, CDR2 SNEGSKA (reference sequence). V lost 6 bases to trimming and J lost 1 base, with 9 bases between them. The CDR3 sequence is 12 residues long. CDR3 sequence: CSALDGNTEAFF. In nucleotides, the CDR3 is TGCAGTGCGCTGGATGGGAACACTGAAGCTTTCTTT.

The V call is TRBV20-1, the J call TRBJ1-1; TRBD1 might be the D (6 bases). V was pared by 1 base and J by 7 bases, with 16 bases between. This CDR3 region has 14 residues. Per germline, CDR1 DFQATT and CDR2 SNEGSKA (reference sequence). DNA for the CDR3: TGCAGTGCTAGAGCGTGGGCAGGGGTCGGTGAAGCTTTCTTT. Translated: CSARAWAGVGEAFF.

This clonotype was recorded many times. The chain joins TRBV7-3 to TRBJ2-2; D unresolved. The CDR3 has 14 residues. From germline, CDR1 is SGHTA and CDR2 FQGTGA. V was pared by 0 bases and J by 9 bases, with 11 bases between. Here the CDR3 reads CASSLTLDGRELFF. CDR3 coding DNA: TGTGCCAGCAGCTTAACGTTAGATGGGAGGGAGCTGTTTTTT. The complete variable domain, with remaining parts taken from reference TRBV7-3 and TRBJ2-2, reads GAGVSQTPSNKVTEKGKYVELRCDPISGHTALYWYRQSLGQGPEFLIYFQGTGAADDSGLPNDRFFAVRPEGSVSTLKIQRTERGDSAVYLCASSLTLDGRELFFGEGSRLTVL.

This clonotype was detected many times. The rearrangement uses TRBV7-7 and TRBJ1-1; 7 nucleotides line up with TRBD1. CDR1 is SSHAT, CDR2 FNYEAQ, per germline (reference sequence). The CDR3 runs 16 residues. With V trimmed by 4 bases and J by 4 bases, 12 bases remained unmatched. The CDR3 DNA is TGTGCCAGCAGCTCCAGACAGGGCGCGAGGGGCACTGAAGCTTTCTTT. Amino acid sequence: CASSSRQGARGTEAFF.

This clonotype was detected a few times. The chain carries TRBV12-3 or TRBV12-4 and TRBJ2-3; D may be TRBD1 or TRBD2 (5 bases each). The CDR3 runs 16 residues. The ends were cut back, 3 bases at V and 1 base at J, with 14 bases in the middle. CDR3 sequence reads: CASSLRGGKGTDTQYF. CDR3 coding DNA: TGTGCCAGCAGTTTGCGTGGGGGAAAGGGCACAGATACGCAGTATTTT.